Each of the 19 T cell receptor beta chains below was sequenced from the same sample in a study of T cell clonotyping in hematopoietic cell transplantation. Produced via immunoSEQ multiplex PCR; TCRdb's table is partial and in-frame only. The sample holds some 3,100 clones, around 60% seen once. Sequenced material: peripheral blood mononuclear cells, taken 30 days after allogeneic stem cell transplant. All receptors come from a female patient in her 30s who had an allogeneic stem cell transplant, so T cells may come from the graft donor. Some clones in this sample may be carry-over from other donors' samples.

This chain joins TRBV29-1 and TRBJ2-5, with D unclear. This CDR3 has 12 residues. V was shortened by 3 bases and J by 1 base, with 6 bases between the two germline ends. CDR1 is SQVTM and CDR2 is ANQGSEA in the germline V gene. The CDR3 region is CSVDISQETQYF. Written as DNA, the CDR3 is TGCAGCGTTGATATTAGCCAAGAGACCCAGTACTTC.

This chain joins TRBV5-1 and TRBJ2-3; no reliable D call. V lost 2 bases and J 4 bases, leaving 11 bases between the germline ends. The CDR3 is 14 residues long. Germline CDR1 is SGHRS and CDR2 is YFSETQ. The CDR3 sequence: CASSFGLESDTQYF. CDR3 coding DNA: TGCGCCAGCAGCTTCGGCCTAGAATCAGATACGCAGTATTTT. Full variable domain (outside the CDR3, taken from reference TRBV5-1 and TRBJ2-3): KAGVTQTPRYLIKTRGQQVTLSCSPISGHRSVSWYQQTPGQGLQFLFEYFSETQRNKGNFPGRFSGRQFSNSRSEMNVSTLELGDSALYLCASSFGLESDTQYFGPGTRLTVL.

V usage is TRBV6-1 and J usage is TRBJ1-2, with a weak D call TRBD1 (5 bases). The ends were cut back, 3 bases at V and 5 bases at J, with 13 bases in the middle. The CDR3 is made up of 14 amino acids. Per germline, CDR1 MNHNS and CDR2 SASEGT. CDR3 in DNA: TGTGCCAGCAGTGACACGTTGACAGTATATGGCTACACCTTC. Protein product: CASSDTLTVYGYTF.

The chain has TRBV6-6 and TRBJ2-1; the D is unclear. Germline V lookup: CDR1 MNHNY, CDR2 SVGAGI (reference sequence). Trimming removed 3 bases at V and 7 bases at J, with 19 bases between. The CDR3 is 16 residues long. The CDR3 region has the DNA TGTGCCAGCAGTTATCCCATGGCCCTAGAAGGGAATGAGCAGTTCTTC. This codes for CASSYPMALEGNEQFF.

This clone is deemed medium-sized. The genes are TRBV4-1 and TRBJ1-5; tentatively, D is TRBD1 (5 bases). Trimming pared 0 bases from V and 7 bases from J, leaving 10 bases between. The V gene's germline CDR1 is MGHRA and CDR2 YSYEKL. This CDR3 comprises 14 residues. The DNA for the CDR3 is TGCGCCAGCAGCCAAGAAAGTCGGGGGCAGCCCCAGCATTTT. Translation gives CASSQESRGQPQHF.

This chain joins TRBV2 and TRBJ1-1; D uncertain. CDR1 SNHLY and CDR2 FYNNEI come from the germline V gene. The ends were cut back, 3 bases at V and 5 bases at J, with 4 bases in the middle. The CDR3 extends over 11 amino acids. The CDR3 region is CASSEGTEAFF. CDR3 sequence (DNA): TGTGCCAGCAGTGAGGGGACTGAAGCTTTCTTT.

The chain combines TRBV5-1 with TRBJ1-1, with TRBD1 as a possible D gene (5 bases). Germline V lookup: CDR1 SGHRS, CDR2 YFSETQ. With 0 bases removed from V and 1 base from J, the gap between germline ends came to 16 bases. This CDR3 has 17 amino acids. Written as DNA, the CDR3 is TGCGCCAGCAGCTTGGCCTCACCAGGGAGGGGGAACACTGAAGCTTTCTTT. Protein sequence: CASSLASPGRGNTEAFF.

The gene calls are TRBV27 and TRBJ1-1; weak D call: TRBD1 (5 bases). The CDR3 runs to 12 residues. Trimming took 10 bases from V and 4 from J, leaving 13 bases between them. CDR1 and CDR2 from the germline V gene are MNHEY and SMNVEV (reference sequence). In DNA form, the CDR3 reads TGTGCCACGCGGGCGGGGGGCACTGAAGCTTTCTTT. Its translation: CATRAGGTEAFF.

V and J are TRBV6-5 and TRBJ1-1; 8 bases fit TRBD1. The germline gives CDR1 MNHEY, CDR2 SVGAGI. The V and J ends lost 2 bases and 4 bases, in that order; junction bases with no gene match: 6. The CDR3 loop spans 15 amino acids. The chain's CDR3 is CASSYGRGLGTEAFF. In DNA, the CDR3 is TGTGCCAGCAGTTACGGCAGGGGGCTGGGCACTGAAGCTTTCTTT.

The chain employs TRBV27 and TRBJ2-5, with 8 nucleotides matching TRBD1. The J segment lost 5 bases and the V segment lost 5 bases, leaving 4 bases of the junction unmatched. CDR3 length: 13 amino acids. Germline CDR1 is MNHEY and CDR2 is SMNVEV (reference sequence). The chain's CDR3 is CASSSQGAETQYF. The CDR3 DNA follows: TGTGCCAGCAGTAGCCAGGGGGCTGAGACCCAGTACTTC.

By share, this clone counts as hyperexpanded. The gene calls are TRBV30 and TRBJ1-1, with D maybe TRBD1 (5 bases). Germline V gene data show CDR1 as GTSNPN and CDR2 as SVGIG (reference sequence). V was trimmed by 0 bases and J by 2 bases, leaving 7 bases between them. The CDR3 runs to 13 residues. CDR3 loop: CAWSVGPNTEAFF. CDR3 DNA sequence: TGTGCCTGGAGTGTGGGACCCAACACTGAAGCTTTCTTT.

The chain couples TRBV5-3 to TRBJ2-2; D perhaps matches TRBD1 (5 bases). TRBV5-3 is assigned to the ORF class and has an uncertain function. Trimming took 2 bases from V and 1 from J, leaving 18 bases between them. The CDR3 covers 18 residues. DNA of the CDR3: TGTGCCAGAAGCTTAGCTAAAGACAGCGAAATGAACACCGGGGAGCTGTTTTTT. Its translation: CARSLAKDSEMNTGELFF.

The genes are TRBV30 and TRBJ1-3; D is unresolved. The CDR3 is 13 amino acids. Germline CDR1 GTSNPN, CDR2 SVGIG (reference sequence). With 3 bases removed from V and 0 bases from J, the gap between germline ends came to 6 bases. CDR3 nucleotides: TGTGCCTGGAGAATTCACTCTGGAAACACCATATATTTT. This codes for CAWRIHSGNTIYF.

This clone was seen only a few times. The chain links TRBV9 to TRBJ2-1; no reliable D call. Germline V gene sequence: CDR1 SGDLS, CDR2 YYNGEE. The V gene lost 5 bases and the J gene lost 8 bases, with 14 bases spanning the gap. The CDR3 totals 13 residues. The CDR3 region is CASRNYLRDEQFF. In DNA, the CDR3 is TGTGCCAGCAGGAACTACCTCCGGGATGAGCAGTTCTTC.

This sequence joins TRBV7-9 and TRBJ2-4; D is unclear. Germline V gene lookup returns CDR1 SEHNR and CDR2 FQNEAQ (reference sequence). The V end was cut by 1 base, the J end by 4 bases, with 8 bases between. There are 14 residues in the CDR3. CDR3 DNA sequence: TGTGCCAGCAGCTTAGTGGTGGGGAAAAACATTCAGTACTTC. This gives the protein CASSLVVGKNIQYF.

The sample holds a few counts of this clone. The rearrangement joins TRBV30 to TRBJ2-7, with D possibly being TRBD2 (6 bases). Trimming cost V 5 bases and J 3 bases, with 17 bases left between them. Germline V gene sequence: CDR1 GTSNPN, CDR2 SVGIG (reference sequence). The CDR3 has 14 residues. The CDR3 here is CAWYDQGGGYEQYF. In DNA form, the CDR3 reads TGTGCCTGGTACGACCAGGGAGGCGGCTACGAGCAGTACTTC.

This clone has just one count. The V gene is TRBV7-2, the J gene TRBJ2-7, with 9 positions matching TRBD1. This CDR3 spans 14 amino acids. Per the germline V gene, CDR1 is SGHTA and CDR2 is FQGNSA. V dropped 6 bases and J dropped 4; count of bases not matched to a gene: 7. The CDR3 spells CASSFGTGIYEQYF. The CDR3 DNA is TGTGCCAGCAGTTTCGGGACAGGGATTTACGAGCAGTACTTC.

This chain connects TRBV19 to TRBJ2-1; D might be TRBD2 (6 bases). The CDR3 totals 16 residues. Looked up from germline, CDR1 is LNHDA and CDR2 is SQIVND (reference sequence). Between the trimmed V and J ends, which lost 3 bases and 2 bases, there was a span of 14 bases. The CDR3 DNA follows: TGTGCCAGTAGTATGCGGTGGGGCGGGACCTACAATGAGCAGTTCTTC. It codes for CASSMRWGGTYNEQFF.

The genes are TRBV11-1 and TRBJ2-7, with D uncertain. Trimming took off 1 base at V and 3 bases at J, with 13 bases between the two ends. The CDR3 is 15 residues long. Germline V gene data show CDR1 as SGHAT and CDR2 as FQDESV (reference sequence). The CDR3 reads CASSLEGRTGYEQYF. The CDR3 region has the DNA TGTGCCAGCAGCTTAGAAGGCAGGACCGGCTACGAGCAGTACTTC.